This T cell receptor beta chain stems from a study of OX40 agonist ivuxolimab in advanced cancers. Looking at the study overall: Every 2 weeks, patients got intravenous ivuxolimab at one of six dose levels (0.01-10 mg/kg). Findings and caveats of the study: Specificity for antigen went undetermined in the expanded peripheral T cells.

A remark on this clone: Its antigen remains unidentified.

Using immunoSEQ multiplex PCR, the repertoire was profiled, and TCRdb retains in-frame clones only, with some absent. This sample has approximately 30,000 clones; 80% to 85% occur once, and the top ten carry under 25%. J gave up 8 bases and V 10 bases, and 7 bases lay outside the gene matches. The CDR3 consists of 11 residues. Germline V lookup: CDR1 MRHNA, CDR2 SNTAGT. This chain connects TRBV6-4 to TRBJ1-2; TRBD1 matches at 7 bases. Sequencing was performed on CD4+ or CD8+ T cells sorted from blood, taken in a trial of the OX40 agonist ivuxolimab. The TCR sequence derives from an adult with an advanced solid tumor such as melanoma, head and neck, liver or kidney cancer. The CDR3 sequence: CATKGGLGYTF. In DNA form, the CDR3 reads TGTGCCACTAAAGGGGGCCTCGGCTACACCTTC.